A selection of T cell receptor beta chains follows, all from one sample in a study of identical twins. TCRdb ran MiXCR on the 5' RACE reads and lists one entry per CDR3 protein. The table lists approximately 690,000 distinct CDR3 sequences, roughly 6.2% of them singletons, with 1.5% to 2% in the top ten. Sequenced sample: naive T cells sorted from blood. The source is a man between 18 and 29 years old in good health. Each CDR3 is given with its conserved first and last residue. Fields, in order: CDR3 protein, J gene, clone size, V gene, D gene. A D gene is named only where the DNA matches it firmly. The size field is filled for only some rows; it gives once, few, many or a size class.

cdr3_aa: CASSLWPLEYF; j_call: TRBJ2-5; clone_size: few; v_call: TRBV11-3; d_call: NA
cdr3_aa: CASSLEWIQYF; j_call: TRBJ2-5; clone_size: many; v_call: TRBV3-1; d_call: NA
cdr3_aa: CASTVTVGAPPNQPQHF; j_call: TRBJ1-5; clone_size: NA; v_call: TRBV6-2/TRBV6-3; d_call: NA
cdr3_aa: CASSHRGHGVNSPLHF; j_call: TRBJ1-6; clone_size: NA; v_call: TRBV6-1; d_call: TRBD1
cdr3_aa: CASSFLMTGLNTGELFF; j_call: TRBJ2-2; clone_size: NA; v_call: TRBV6-5; d_call: NA
cdr3_aa: CASSFYRTHTGELFF; j_call: TRBJ2-2; clone_size: few; v_call: TRBV7-2; d_call: NA
cdr3_aa: CASSPTGQGGYTF; j_call: TRBJ1-2; clone_size: NA; v_call: TRBV18; d_call: TRBD1
cdr3_aa: CASSLAGRSYEQYF; j_call: TRBJ2-7; clone_size: few; v_call: TRBV7-2; d_call: NA
cdr3_aa: CSAIMVTDTQYF; j_call: TRBJ2-3; clone_size: few; v_call: TRBV20-1; d_call: NA
cdr3_aa: CASSYQGAGGYTF; j_call: TRBJ1-2; clone_size: NA; v_call: TRBV25-1; d_call: TRBD1
cdr3_aa: CASSLAGRGEAFF; j_call: TRBJ1-1; clone_size: many; v_call: TRBV7-9; d_call: NA
cdr3_aa: CASGRGGSTSYEQYF; j_call: TRBJ2-7; clone_size: many; v_call: TRBV25-1; d_call: NA
cdr3_aa: CASSTQGETQYF; j_call: TRBJ2-5; clone_size: once; v_call: TRBV19; d_call: NA
cdr3_aa: CASSQDQLGSSYNEQFF; j_call: TRBJ2-1; clone_size: few; v_call: TRBV4-3; d_call: NA
cdr3_aa: CASSLLAGSGTDTQYF; j_call: TRBJ2-3; clone_size: many; v_call: TRBV11-2; d_call: TRBD2
cdr3_aa: CASSEPGPNTEAFF; j_call: TRBJ1-1; clone_size: many; v_call: TRBV25-1; d_call: NA
cdr3_aa: CASSSHRDRGRGGANVLTF; j_call: TRBJ2-6; clone_size: few; v_call: TRBV12-3/TRBV12-4; d_call: TRBD1
cdr3_aa: CASSFGRMRGYTF; j_call: TRBJ1-2; clone_size: NA; v_call: TRBV28; d_call: NA
cdr3_aa: CASSLEPTGSNEQFF; j_call: TRBJ2-1; clone_size: many; v_call: TRBV5-1; d_call: TRBD1
cdr3_aa: CASSQEYGGRAEPQHF; j_call: TRBJ1-5; clone_size: many; v_call: TRBV4-3; d_call: NA
cdr3_aa: CSATPRTGAYSNQPQHF; j_call: TRBJ1-5; clone_size: many; v_call: TRBV20-1; d_call: TRBD1
cdr3_aa: CAWSAGQGQETQYF; j_call: TRBJ2-5; clone_size: NA; v_call: TRBV30; d_call: NA
cdr3_aa: CASSQERLTDTQYF; j_call: TRBJ2-3; clone_size: few; v_call: TRBV4-3; d_call: NA
cdr3_aa: CASSTDEWGAEYEKLFF; j_call: TRBJ1-4; clone_size: many; v_call: TRBV6-1; d_call: NA
cdr3_aa: CATSSARGTNQPQHF; j_call: TRBJ1-5; clone_size: NA; v_call: TRBV15; d_call: NA
cdr3_aa: CSVPVAGETQYF; j_call: TRBJ2-5; clone_size: many; v_call: TRBV29-1; d_call: NA
cdr3_aa: CASSLDGGLLFF; j_call: TRBJ1-4; clone_size: few; v_call: TRBV7-8; d_call: NA
cdr3_aa: CASSPHAGGAGNEQFF; j_call: TRBJ2-1; clone_size: many; v_call: TRBV7-2; d_call: TRBD1
cdr3_aa: CSARASGSSYNEQFF; j_call: TRBJ2-1; clone_size: few; v_call: TRBV20-1; d_call: TRBD2
cdr3_aa: CAISESSHQKLYQETQYF; j_call: TRBJ2-5; clone_size: many; v_call: TRBV10-3; d_call: NA
cdr3_aa: CASSPPGDYEQYF; j_call: TRBJ2-7; clone_size: NA; v_call: TRBV18; d_call: NA
cdr3_aa: CASSWGNAEAFF; j_call: TRBJ1-1; clone_size: many; v_call: TRBV6-2/TRBV6-3; d_call: NA
cdr3_aa: CSVGEQGNSNQPQHF; j_call: TRBJ1-5; clone_size: many; v_call: TRBV29-1; d_call: TRBD1
cdr3_aa: CASMVGRPYEQYF; j_call: TRBJ2-7; clone_size: few; v_call: TRBV6-2/TRBV6-3; d_call: NA
cdr3_aa: CASSLISGRGHNEQFF; j_call: TRBJ2-1; clone_size: many; v_call: TRBV6-4; d_call: TRBD2
cdr3_aa: CASSLQGAFSGNTIYF; j_call: TRBJ1-3; clone_size: NA; v_call: TRBV5-1; d_call: TRBD1
cdr3_aa: CSATGPTDTQYF; j_call: TRBJ2-3; clone_size: many; v_call: TRBV20-1; d_call: NA
cdr3_aa: CVRTQSHNTGELFF; j_call: TRBJ2-2; clone_size: few; v_call: TRBV7-9; d_call: NA
cdr3_aa: CAWPLRSTEAFF; j_call: TRBJ1-1; clone_size: NA; v_call: TRBV30; d_call: NA
cdr3_aa: CSAGRTSKETQYF; j_call: TRBJ2-5; clone_size: many; v_call: TRBV20-1; d_call: TRBD2